These 8 T cell receptor beta chains came from one sample sequenced in a study of cytomegalovirus exposure and HLA in healthy donors. The PCR contained 60 Vbeta and 13 Jbeta primers. The assay was immunoSEQ multiplex PCR, and TCRdb's table has in-frame clones only and misses some. This sample has 150,000 to 200,000 clones, with about 88% found just once. The source material was PBMCs. The source is a girl under three years old in good health and CMV-seronegative.

The chain combines TRBV19 with TRBJ1-5, with 9 positions matching TRBD1. V shed 6 bases and J 1 base; nucleotides not matched to a gene: 10. This CDR3 contains 17 residues. Germline CDR1 LNHDA, CDR2 SQIVND (reference sequence). CDR3 nucleotides: TGTGCCAGTAGACCCCGGGACAGGGTTGTGAGCAATCAGCCCCAGCATTTT. Residues: CASRPRDRVVSNQPQHF.

The CDR3 sequence: CASSVVSNTGELFF. CDR3 DNA sequence: TGCGCCAGCAGCGTAGTGTCGAACACCGGGGAGCTGTTTTTT. The genes are TRBV5-1 and TRBJ2-2; D is undetermined. The germline CDR1 and CDR2 sequences are SGHRS and YFSETQ. The CDR3 has 14 amino acids. Between the trimmed V and J ends, which lost 4 bases and 0 bases, there was a span of 7 bases. Drawing the rest from reference TRBV5-1 and TRBJ2-2, the complete variable domain is KAGVTQTPRYLIKTRGQQVTLSCSPISGHRSVSWYQQTPGQGLQFLFEYFSETQRNKGNFPGRFSGRQFSNSRSEMNVSTLELGDSALYLCASSVVSNTGELFFGEGSRLTVL.

This clone has only one observation. This chain's CDR3 is CASSPGTSGGDTQYF. The CDR3 DNA reads TGTGCCAGCAGTCCAGGGACTAGCGGGGGAGATACGCAGTATTTT. The chain joins TRBV27 to TRBJ2-3, with 14 nucleotides matching TRBD2. This CDR3 spans 15 amino acids. Germline V gene lookup returns CDR1 MNHEY and CDR2 SMNVEV (reference sequence). Unmatched junction bases numbered 3, after V lost 5 bases and J lost 5 bases.

In regard to this clone: A read error may account for a junction end that differs from germline. The J gene is TRBJ2-1, the V gene TRBV29-1; TRBD1 agrees at 7 bases. CDR1 is SQVTM and CDR2 is ANQGSEA in the germline V gene. The CDR3 runs 15 residues. The CDR3: CSVELDRSSYDEQFF. The CDR3 DNA reads TGCAGCGTTGAGTTGGACAGGAGCTCCTACGATGAGCAGTTCTTC.

This clone has just a few counts. The chain carries TRBV2 and TRBJ2-5, with D possibly matching TRBD2 (7 bases). The ends were cut back, 1 base at V and 7 bases at J, with 16 bases in the middle. CDR1 and CDR2 (germline): SNHLY, FYNNEI. The CDR3 has 15 amino acids. The CDR3 DNA sequence: TGTGCCAGCAGTGAAGTTGGGGGGGGGCAGGCGACCCAGTACTTC. The encoded protein is CASSEVGGGQATQYF.

This chain joins TRBV27 and TRBJ2-2, with a tentative D call TRBD2 (6 bases). V shed 8 bases and J shed 3 bases, with 16 bases lying between them. This CDR3 region has 15 residues. The germline CDR1 and CDR2 sequences are MNHEY and SMNVEV (reference sequence). CDR3 residues: CASGQGREDTGELFF. For the CDR3, the DNA is TGTGCCAGCGGCCAAGGCAGGGAGGACACCGGGGAGCTGTTTTTT.

The chain links TRBV6-6 to TRBJ1-1; TRBD1 might be the D (6 bases). The CDR3 is made up of 15 amino acids. V lost 5 bases and J 4 bases, leaving 17 bases between the germline ends. Germline-derived CDR1 and CDR2 are MNHNY and SVGAGI (reference sequence). CDR3 sequence (DNA): TGTGCCAGCAGTGGGCCGGGAGGAGGGGGCACTGAAGCTTTCTTT. This translates into CASSGPGGGGTEAFF.

V and J are TRBV5-1 and TRBJ2-7; 8 positions match TRBD2. The length of the CDR3 is 15 residues. Germline CDR1 is SGHRS and CDR2 is YFSETQ. V shed 4 bases, J shed 3 bases, and the junction held 9 bases outside the gene matches. The CDR3 region is CASSPIAGSSYEQYF. CDR3 DNA sequence: TGCGCCAGCAGCCCAATAGCGGGATCAAGCTACGAGCAGTACTTC.